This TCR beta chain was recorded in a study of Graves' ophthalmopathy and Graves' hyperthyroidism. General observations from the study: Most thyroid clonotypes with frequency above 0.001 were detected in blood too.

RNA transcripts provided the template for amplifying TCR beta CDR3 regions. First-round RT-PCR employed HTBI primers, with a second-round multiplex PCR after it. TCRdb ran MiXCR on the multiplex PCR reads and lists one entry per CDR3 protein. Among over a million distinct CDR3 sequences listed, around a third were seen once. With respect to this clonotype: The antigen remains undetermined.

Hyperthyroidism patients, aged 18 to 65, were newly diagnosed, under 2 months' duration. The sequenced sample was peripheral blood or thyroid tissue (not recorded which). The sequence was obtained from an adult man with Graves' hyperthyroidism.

CDR3 in DNA: TGCGCCAGCAGCCCCGACTTGTATGGTAGCTCCTACGAGCAGTACTTC. As protein: CASSPDLYGSSYEQYF. The rearrangement uses TRBV5-1 and TRBJ2-7; D ambiguous. V lost 4 bases, J lost 0 bases, and 17 bases lay in between. The germline V gene has CDR1 SGHRS and CDR2 YFSETQ. This CDR3 is built from 16 residues. Full variable domain (missing parts from reference TRBV5-1 and TRBJ2-7): KAGVTQTPRYLIKTRGQQVTLSCSPISGHRSVSWYQQTPGQGLQFLFEYFSETQRNKGNFPGRFSGRQFSNSRSEMNVSTLELGDSALYLCASSPDLYGSSYEQYFGPGTRLTVT.